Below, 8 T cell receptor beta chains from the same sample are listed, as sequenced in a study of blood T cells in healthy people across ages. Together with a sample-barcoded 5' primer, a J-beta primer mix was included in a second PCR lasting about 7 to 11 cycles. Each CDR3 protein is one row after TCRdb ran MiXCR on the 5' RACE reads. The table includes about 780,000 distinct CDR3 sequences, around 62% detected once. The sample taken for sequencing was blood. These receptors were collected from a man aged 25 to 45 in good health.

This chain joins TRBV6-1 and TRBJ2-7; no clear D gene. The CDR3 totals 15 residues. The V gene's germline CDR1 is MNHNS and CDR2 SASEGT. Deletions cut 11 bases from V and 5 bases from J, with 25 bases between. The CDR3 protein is CAGIRPGQPWNEQYF. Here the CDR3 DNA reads TGTGCCGGCATCAGACCCGGGCAGCCATGGAACGAGCAGTACTTC.

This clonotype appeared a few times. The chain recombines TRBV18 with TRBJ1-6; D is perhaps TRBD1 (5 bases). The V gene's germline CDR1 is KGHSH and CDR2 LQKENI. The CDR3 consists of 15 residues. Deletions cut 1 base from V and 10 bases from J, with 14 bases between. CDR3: CASSPLGTDGSPLHF. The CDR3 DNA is TGTGCCAGCTCACCACTCGGGACCGATGGATCACCCCTCCACTTT.

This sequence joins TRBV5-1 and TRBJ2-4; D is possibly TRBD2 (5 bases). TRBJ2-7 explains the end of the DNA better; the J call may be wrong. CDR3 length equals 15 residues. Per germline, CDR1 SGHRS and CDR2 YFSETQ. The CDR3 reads CASSSGRTVGYEQYF. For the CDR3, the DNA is TGCGCCAGCAGCTCGGGGAGAACGGTCGGTTACGAGCAGTACTTC.

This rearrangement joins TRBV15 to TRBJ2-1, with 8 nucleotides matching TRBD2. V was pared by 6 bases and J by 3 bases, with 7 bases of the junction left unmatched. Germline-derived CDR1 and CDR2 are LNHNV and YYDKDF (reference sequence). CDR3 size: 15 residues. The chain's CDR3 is CATSHAGGHYNEQFF. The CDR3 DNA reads TGTGCCACCAGTCACGCGGGGGGACACTACAATGAGCAGTTCTTC. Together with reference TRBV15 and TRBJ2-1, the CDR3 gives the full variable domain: DAMVIQNPRYQVTQFGKPVTLSCSQTLNHNVMYWYQQKSSQAPKLLFHYYDKDFNNEADTPDNFQSRRPNTSFCFLDIRSPGLGDTAMYLCATSHAGGHYNEQFFGPGTRLTVL.

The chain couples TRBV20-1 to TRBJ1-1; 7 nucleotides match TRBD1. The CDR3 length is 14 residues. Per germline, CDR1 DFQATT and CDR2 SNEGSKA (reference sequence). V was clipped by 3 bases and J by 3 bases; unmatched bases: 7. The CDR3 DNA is TGCAGTGCTAGGGGGGAGGGGGCGCACACTGAAGCTTTCTTT. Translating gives CSARGEGAHTEAFF.

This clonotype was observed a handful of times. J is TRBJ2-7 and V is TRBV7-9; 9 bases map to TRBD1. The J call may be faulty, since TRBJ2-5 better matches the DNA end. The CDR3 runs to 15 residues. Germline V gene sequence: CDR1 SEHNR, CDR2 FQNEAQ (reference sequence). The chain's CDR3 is CASSLGQGILETQYF. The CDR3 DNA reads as TGTGCCAGCAGCTTGGGACAGGGAATATTGGAGACCCAGTACTTC.

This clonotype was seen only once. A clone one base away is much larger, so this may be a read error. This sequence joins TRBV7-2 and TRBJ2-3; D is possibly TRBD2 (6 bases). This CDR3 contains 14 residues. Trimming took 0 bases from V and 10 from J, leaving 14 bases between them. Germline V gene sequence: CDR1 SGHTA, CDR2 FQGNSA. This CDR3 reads CASSLAEGKDAQYF. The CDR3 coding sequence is TGTGCCAGCAGCTTAGCGGAGGGGAAGGATGCGCAGTATTTT.

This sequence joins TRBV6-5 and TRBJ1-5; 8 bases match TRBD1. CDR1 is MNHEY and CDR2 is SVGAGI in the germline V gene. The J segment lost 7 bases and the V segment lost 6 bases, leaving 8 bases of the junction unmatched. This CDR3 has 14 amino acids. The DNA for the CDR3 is TGTGCCAGCAGCCCCGCACAGGGGGGGCAGCCCCAGCATTTT. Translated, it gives CASSPAQGGQPQHF.